This TCR beta chain was identified in a study of blood T cell repertoires in COVID-19. Here immunoSEQ multiplex PCR was the method, and the copy in TCRdb shows in-frame clones only, minus some. The sample contains a few hundred thousand clones, roughly 90% of which appear only once. The specimen sequenced was PBMCs or T cells enriched from blood (not recorded which). The source is a man aged 35 to 55 who had recovered from COVID-19.

The CDR3 sequence: CASSLWTGINTEAFF. The CDR3 DNA sequence: TGCGCCAGCAGCTTATGGACGGGAATAAACACTGAAGCTTTCTTT. The chain has TRBV5-1 and TRBJ1-1; no clear D. This CDR3 is 15 amino acids long. Germline-derived CDR1 and CDR2 are SGHRS and YFSETQ. V lost 2 bases and J 2 bases, leaving 13 bases between the germline ends.